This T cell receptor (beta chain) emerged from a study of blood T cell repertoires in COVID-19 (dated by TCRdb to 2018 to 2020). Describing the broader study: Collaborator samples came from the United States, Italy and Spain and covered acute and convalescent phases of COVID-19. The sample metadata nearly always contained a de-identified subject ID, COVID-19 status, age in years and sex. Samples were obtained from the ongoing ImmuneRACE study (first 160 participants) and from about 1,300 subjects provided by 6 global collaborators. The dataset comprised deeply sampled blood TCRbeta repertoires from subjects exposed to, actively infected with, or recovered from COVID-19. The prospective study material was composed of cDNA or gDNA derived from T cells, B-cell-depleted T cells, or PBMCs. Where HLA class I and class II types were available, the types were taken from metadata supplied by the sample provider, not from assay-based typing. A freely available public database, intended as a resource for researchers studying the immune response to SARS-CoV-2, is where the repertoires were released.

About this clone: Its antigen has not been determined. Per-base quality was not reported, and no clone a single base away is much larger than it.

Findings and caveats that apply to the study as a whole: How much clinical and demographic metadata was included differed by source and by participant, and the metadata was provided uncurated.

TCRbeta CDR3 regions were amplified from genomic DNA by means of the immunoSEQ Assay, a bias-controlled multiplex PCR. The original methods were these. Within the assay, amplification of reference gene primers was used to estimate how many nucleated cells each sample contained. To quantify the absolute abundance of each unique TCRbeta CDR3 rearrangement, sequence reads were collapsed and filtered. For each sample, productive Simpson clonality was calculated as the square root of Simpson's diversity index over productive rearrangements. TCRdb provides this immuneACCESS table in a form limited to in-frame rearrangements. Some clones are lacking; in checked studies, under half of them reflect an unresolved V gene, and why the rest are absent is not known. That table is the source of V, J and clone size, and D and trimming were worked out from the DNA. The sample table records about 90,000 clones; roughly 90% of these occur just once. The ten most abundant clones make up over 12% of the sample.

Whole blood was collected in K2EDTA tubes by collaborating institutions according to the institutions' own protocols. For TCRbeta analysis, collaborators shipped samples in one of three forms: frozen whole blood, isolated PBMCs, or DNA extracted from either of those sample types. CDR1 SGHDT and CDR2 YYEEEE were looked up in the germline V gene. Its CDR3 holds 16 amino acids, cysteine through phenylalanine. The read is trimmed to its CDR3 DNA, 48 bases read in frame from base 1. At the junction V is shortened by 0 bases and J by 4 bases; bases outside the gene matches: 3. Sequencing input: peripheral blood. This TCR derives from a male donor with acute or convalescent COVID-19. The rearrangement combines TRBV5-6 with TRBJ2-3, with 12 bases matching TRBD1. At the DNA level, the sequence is TGTGCCAGCAGCTTGGTCGGGACAGGGGGCCCAGATACGCAGTATTTT. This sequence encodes CASSLVGTGGPDTQYF.